This T cell receptor beta chain came from a study of CXCR3-negative and CXCR3-positive naive CD8 T cells. Study-wide results and limits: Hydrophobicity of TRB CDR3s was greater in CXCR3-positive naive cells than in CXCR3-negative naive cells.

Concerning this clonotype itself: Its cognate antigen is unknown.

Investigators sorted each CD8+ T cell subset in triplicate, taking 300,000 or so cells each time. The authors gated naive CD8+ T cells as CD45RO-CCR7+CD27+CD95-. Germline CDR1 is SGHVS and CDR2 is FNYEAQ. The CDR3 totals 17 residues. The authors made the TRB cDNA libraries by 5' RACE using UMI labels. Following a re-call of the 5' RACE reads, TCRdb has one entry per CDR3 protein and lacks DNA. The listing records over 150,000 distinct CDR3 sequences. The chain joins TRBV7-6 to TRBJ1-5; TCRdb selects TRBD1, and the lack of DNA leaves this call unchecked. The TCR originated in a human donor in good health. Some clones in this sample may be carry-over from other donors' samples. Sequencing was done on a sample of naive CXCR3+ CD8+ T cells from blood. Stated subset: CD45RO-CCR7+CD27+CD95- naive CD8+ T cells expressing CXCR3 (TNR3+). The CDR3 loop is CASSLGPTGNGNQPQHF.